The 10 T cell receptor beta chains presented below share a single source sample, sequenced in a study of PD-L1 blockade in urothelial cancer. Sequenced by immunoSEQ multiplex PCR; TCRdb stores in-frame clones only, minus some. Of around 45,000 clones in the sample, 88% are singletons; the top ten hold around 14%. The input for sequencing was PBMCs, taken around atezolizumab (anti-PD-L1) treatment. Source of these receptors: a woman aged 60-75 years with urothelial cancer.

The rearrangement uses TRBV18 and TRBJ1-1, with 7 bases fitting TRBD1. This CDR3 region has 12 residues. Looked up from germline, CDR1 is KGHSH and CDR2 is LQKENI. J gave up 6 bases and V 5 bases, and 3 bases lay outside the gene matches. The DNA for the CDR3 is TGTGCCAGCTCATTCGACAGGGCTGAAGCTTTCTTT. It specifies CASSFDRAEAFF.

The sample holds a few counts of this clone. The chain employs TRBV5-1 and TRBJ2-7; TRBD1 matches 10 bases. This CDR3 is built from 17 residues. Germline V lookup: CDR1 SGHRS, CDR2 YFSETQ. Germline trimming cut 4 bases from V and 0 bases from J; bases unmatched to any gene: 10. The CDR3 DNA reads as TGCGCCAGCAGCGGGACAGGGGCCGTACCAAGCTCCTACGAGCAGTACTTC. It specifies CASSGTGAVPSSYEQYF.

The chain uses TRBV7-9 and TRBJ2-7, with D possibly being TRBD2 (5 bases). Germline V gives CDR1 SEHNR, CDR2 FQNEAQ (reference sequence). The CDR3 has 12 amino acids. V lost 7 bases, J lost 3 bases, and 10 bases lay in between. The CDR3 protein is CASTRGVYEQYF. CDR3 sequence (DNA): TGTGCCAGCACCCGGGGAGTCTACGAGCAGTACTTC.

The gene calls are TRBV18 and TRBJ2-5, with no clear D. This CDR3 spans 15 amino acids. The germline V gene encodes CDR1 KGHSH and CDR2 LQKENI. V lost 1 base and J 2 bases, leaving 11 bases between the germline ends. The CDR3 nucleotides read TGTGCCAGCTCACCACTTGGGTTACAGCAAGAGACCCAGTACTTC. It yields the protein CASSPLGLQQETQYF.

The rearrangement links TRBV6-5 to TRBJ2-7; 8 bases match TRBD1. Germline V lookup: CDR1 MNHEY, CDR2 SVGAGI. The CDR3 runs 14 residues. Trimming at V came to 6 bases and at J to 1 base, leaving 5 bases not matched to a gene. This CDR3 reads CASRITGGSYEQYF. The CDR3 DNA follows: TGTGCCAGCAGAATCACAGGGGGTTCCTACGAGCAGTACTTC.

The chain carries TRBV18 and TRBJ2-3; 9 nucleotides align to TRBD2. CDR3 length: 19 residues. The trim removed 0 bases at V and 4 bases at J, leaving 14 bases unmatched. From germline, CDR1 is KGHSH and CDR2 LQKENI. The CDR3 sequence is CASSPPLELAGDSADTQYF. The CDR3 DNA reads as TGTGCCAGCTCACCACCATTGGAACTAGCGGGCGATAGCGCAGATACGCAGTATTTT.

J is TRBJ2-3 and V is TRBV29-1; perhaps TRBD1 as D (6 bases). The length of the CDR3 is 13 residues. The germline gives CDR1 SQVTM, CDR2 ANQGSEA. V was trimmed by 4 bases and J by 3 bases, leaving 11 bases between them. The CDR3: CSVVQGRTDTQYF. CDR3 bases: TGCAGCGTTGTTCAGGGGCGAACAGATACGCAGTATTTT.

This clone was detected only a few times. J is TRBJ2-4 and V is TRBV10-1; 8 bases align to TRBD2. The CDR3 runs 15 residues. The germline CDR1 and CDR2 sequences are WNHNN and SYGVQD (reference sequence). The J segment lost 1 base and the V segment lost 3 bases, leaving 2 bases of the junction unmatched. In DNA, the CDR3 is TGCGCCAGCAGTGAAGGCGGGAGGGCCAAAAACATTCAGTACTTC. This sequence encodes CASSEGGRAKNIQYF.

The gene calls are TRBV2 and TRBJ1-2; D gene ambiguous. The CDR3 runs to 14 residues. Germline V lookup: CDR1 SNHLY, CDR2 FYNNEI. V was clipped by 2 bases and J by 3 bases, with 10 bases between them. In DNA, the CDR3 is TGTGCCAGCAGTGAACAACAAGGAGACTATGGCTACACCTTC. Amino acid sequence: CASSEQQGDYGYTF.

This clone has a single count. CDR3 DNA sequence: TGCGCCAGCAGCCAAGAGGCACAGGGTTATCAGCCCCAGCATTTT. Translating gives CASSQEAQGYQPQHF. The V gene is TRBV4-1, the J gene TRBJ1-5; possible D gene TRBD1, 6 bases. The CDR3 loop spans 15 amino acids. V dropped 0 bases and J dropped 5 bases, with 11 bases sitting between them. Germline V lookup: CDR1 MGHRA, CDR2 YSYEKL.